This T cell receptor beta chain emerged from a study of cytotoxic CD8 clonotypes in ibrutinib-treated CLL. Findings and caveats of the study: Sample timing was unmatched between remission and later-progressing patients; lymph nodes unstudied.

V lost 4 bases and J 2 bases, leaving 14 bases between the germline ends. This CDR3 spans 15 amino acids. Germline values: CDR1 SGHVS, CDR2 FQNEAQ. Concerning this clone itself: Its antigen is still unknown.

Assay used: immunoSEQ multiplex PCR; TCRdb lists only in-frame clones, some missing. The table records some 120,000 clones, about 85% of them present only once. This sequence was found in a human donor with chronic lymphocytic leukemia. This sample comprised PBMCs, obtained after 24 months of ibrutinib treatment. This rearrangement joins TRBV7-8 to TRBJ1-2, with D tentatively TRBD1 (6 bases). This CDR3 is CASSYRGQQNYGYTF. Here the CDR3 DNA reads TGTGCCAGCAGCTATCGTGGACAGCAAAACTATGGCTACACCTTC. The whole variable domain, remainder taken from reference TRBV7-8 and TRBJ1-2, is GAGVSQSPRYKVAKRGQDVALRCDPISGHVSLFWYQQALGQGPEFLTYFQNEAQLDKSGLPSDRFFAERPEGSVSTLKIQRTQQEDSAVYLCASSYRGQQNYGYTFGSGTRLTVV.